This paragraph covers one TCR beta chain sequence. There is no known antigen for this receptor. The sample holds no much larger clone one base away, and base qualities are not on file. The immunoSEQ Assay was used to sequence TCRbeta CDR3 regions. After extraction, genomic DNA underwent amplification by bias-controlled multiplex PCR, followed by high-throughput sequencing. As for the original processing: Collapsing and filtering of sequences were performed to quantify the absolute abundance of each unique TCRbeta CDR3 region. T cell fraction was estimated by normalizing TCRbeta template counts to usable DNA, with usable DNA measured through amplification of reference genes found in all nucleated cells. Repertoire TCRs were annotated as SARS-CoV-2-specific by exact matching of V gene, CDR3 amino acid sequence and J gene to a known reactive TCR set. The reference SARS-CoV-2 TCR set was derived from MIRA and filtered for enrichment in COVID-19-positive ImmuneCODE repertoires, a step that removed public or cross-reactive TCRs. Drawing on the MIRA antigens, annotated TCRs were analysed further at the level of specific ORF or position within ORF. Depth was the summed frequency of annotated unique rearrangements, while breadth was defined as annotated unique rearrangements over total unique productive rearrangements. TCR breadth was compared between groups using two-sided Wilcoxon rank-sum tests. The source is immuneACCESS, and TCRdb retained only in-frame sequences with V and J called. Part of the clones is not carried over; for the studies checked, unresolved V genes explain less than half of this, and the remainder is unexplained. For V, J and clone size, that table is used; D and trimming come from the DNA. Across this sample there are about 420,000 clones, with 88% seen only once. About 3.5% of the sample belongs to the ten largest clones.

Ends trimmed: V by 4 bases, J by 9 bases; bases unmatched to a gene: 14. The germline V gene supplies CDR1 SGHRS and CDR2 YFSETQ. The CDR3 spans 15 residues, from the cysteine through the phenylalanine. Only the CDR3 portion is preserved as DNA: 45 bases, with reading frame beginning at the first base. These data belong to a study of Ad26.COV2.S vaccination and SARS-CoV-2 variants (dated by TCRdb to the early 2020s). Notes on the research overall: Donors in the vaccine arm were drawn from COV1001, a multicentre, randomized, double-blind, placebo-controlled phase I-IIa trial testing Ad26.COV2.S in healthy adults. Blinding of investigators to trial group allocation was maintained during experiments and outcome assessment. A total of approximately 32 samples were included in the TCR-sequenced set, comprising around 19 Ad26.COV2.S vaccine recipients, 5 placebo recipients and 8 SARS-CoV-2 convalescent individuals. TCRbeta repertoire sequencing was used to assess the specificity and breadth of SARS-CoV-2-reactive T cell receptors after Ad26.COV2.S vaccination. Dosing of Ad26.COV2.S was intramuscular, at either 5x10^10 or 1x10^11 viral particles, delivered as one shot or as two shots spaced 56 days apart. Participants in the trial were split at random into five groups of five each, receiving low-dose or high-dose Ad26.COV2.S once or twice, or else placebo on both occasions. General conclusions and limits of the study: Ad26.COV2.S recipients had higher spike-specific TCR breadth than placebo recipients (P = 0.0014). The study was not powered to compare responses between vaccine doses or regimens. The authors noted that the TCR breadth and depth analyses may have underestimated total T cell responses. After vaccination, spike-specific CD8+ and CD4+ T cell responses were reported to show substantial breadth. Comparable non-spike TCR breadth was observed between vaccine and placebo recipients, consistent with only spike being contained in the vaccine.

The treatment or condition label here, explained by the study, means: around 19 received Ad26.COV2.S at low or high dose, single or two shots; several received placebo; per-sample allocation not given. Repertoires of vaccine and placebo recipients were sequenced from samples taken on day 63 after the first injection. Cohort 1b enrolled 20 to 30 adults aged 18-55 years at a single site in Boston, USA, between 29 July and 7 August 2020. Ad26.COV2.S was a replication-incompetent adenovirus type 26 vector that expressed a prefusion-stabilized SARS-CoV-2 spike protein derived from the original Wuhan strain.

This specimen consisted of peripheral blood, obtained in a trial of Ad26.COV2.S vaccine versus placebo. Rearrangement joined TRBV5-1 to TRBJ2-7, with 9 central nucleotides matching TRBD1. This sequence was found in a person aged 18-65 years who received the Ad26.COV2.S COVID-19 vaccine or a placebo. The sequence in DNA is TGCGCCAGCAGCCTGGACCGGACAGGGGCCGGGGGGCAGTACTTC. This encodes CASSLDRTGAGGQYF.